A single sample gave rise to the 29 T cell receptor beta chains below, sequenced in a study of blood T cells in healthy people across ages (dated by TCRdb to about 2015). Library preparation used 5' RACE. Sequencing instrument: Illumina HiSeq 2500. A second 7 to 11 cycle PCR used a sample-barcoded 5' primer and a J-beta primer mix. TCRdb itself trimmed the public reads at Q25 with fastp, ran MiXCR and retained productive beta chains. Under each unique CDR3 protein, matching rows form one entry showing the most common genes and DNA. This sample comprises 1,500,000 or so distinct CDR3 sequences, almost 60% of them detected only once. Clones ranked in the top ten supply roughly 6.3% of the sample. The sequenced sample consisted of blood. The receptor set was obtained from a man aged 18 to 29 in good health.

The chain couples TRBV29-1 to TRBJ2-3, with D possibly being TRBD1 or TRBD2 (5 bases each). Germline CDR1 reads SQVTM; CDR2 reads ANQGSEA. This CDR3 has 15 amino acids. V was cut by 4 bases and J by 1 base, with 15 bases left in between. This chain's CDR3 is CSVGGRDLGTDTQYF. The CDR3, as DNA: TGCAGCGTTGGGGGCCGGGACCTTGGCACAGATACGCAGTATTTT.

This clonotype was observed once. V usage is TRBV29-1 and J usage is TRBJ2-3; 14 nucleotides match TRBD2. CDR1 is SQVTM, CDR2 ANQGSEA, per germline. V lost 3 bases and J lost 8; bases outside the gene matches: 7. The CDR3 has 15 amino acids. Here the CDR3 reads CSVDETSGRASTQYF. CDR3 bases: TGCAGCGTTGATGAGACTAGCGGGAGGGCCAGTACGCAGTATTTT.

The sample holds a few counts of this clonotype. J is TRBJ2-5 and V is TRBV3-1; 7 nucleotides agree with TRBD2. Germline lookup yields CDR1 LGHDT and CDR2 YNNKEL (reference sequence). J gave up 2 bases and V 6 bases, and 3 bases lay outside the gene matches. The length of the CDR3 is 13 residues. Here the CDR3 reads CASRPSGQETQYF. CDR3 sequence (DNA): TGTGCCAGCAGACCTAGCGGACAAGAGACCCAGTACTTC.

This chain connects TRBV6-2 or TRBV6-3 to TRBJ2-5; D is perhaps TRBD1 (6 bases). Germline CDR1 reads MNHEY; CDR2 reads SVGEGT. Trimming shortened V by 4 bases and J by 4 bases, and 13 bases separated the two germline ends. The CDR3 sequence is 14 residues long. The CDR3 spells CASSSFQGRETQYF. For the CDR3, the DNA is TGTGCCAGCAGTTCGTTCCAGGGGCGAGAGACCCAGTACTTC.

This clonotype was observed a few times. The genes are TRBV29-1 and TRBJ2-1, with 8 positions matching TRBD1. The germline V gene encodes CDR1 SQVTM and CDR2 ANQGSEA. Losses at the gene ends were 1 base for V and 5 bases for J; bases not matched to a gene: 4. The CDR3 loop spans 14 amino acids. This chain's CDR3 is CSVEAGGRNNEQFF. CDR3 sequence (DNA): TGCAGCGTTGAAGCAGGGGGCCGAAACAATGAGCAGTTCTTC.

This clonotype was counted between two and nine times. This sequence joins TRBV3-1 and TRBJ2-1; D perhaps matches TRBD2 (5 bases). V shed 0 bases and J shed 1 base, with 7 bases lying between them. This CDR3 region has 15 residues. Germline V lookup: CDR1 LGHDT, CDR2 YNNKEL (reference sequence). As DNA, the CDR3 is TGTGCCAGCAGCCAAGAGGGCGGGTCCTACAATGAGCAGTTCTTC. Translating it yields CASSQEGGSYNEQFF.

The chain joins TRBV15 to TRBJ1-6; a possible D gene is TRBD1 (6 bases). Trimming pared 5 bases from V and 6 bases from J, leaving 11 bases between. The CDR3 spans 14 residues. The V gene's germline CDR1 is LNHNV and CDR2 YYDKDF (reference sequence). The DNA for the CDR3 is TGTGCCACCAGCTCCGACAGGTTTAATTCACCCCTCCACTTT. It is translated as CATSSDRFNSPLHF.

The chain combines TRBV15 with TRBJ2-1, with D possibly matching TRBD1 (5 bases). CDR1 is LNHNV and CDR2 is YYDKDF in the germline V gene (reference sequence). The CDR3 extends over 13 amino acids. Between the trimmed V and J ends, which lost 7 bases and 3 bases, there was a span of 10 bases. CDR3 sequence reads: CATNGQGYNEQFF. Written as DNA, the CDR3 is TGTGCCACCAACGGACAAGGCTACAATGAGCAGTTCTTC.

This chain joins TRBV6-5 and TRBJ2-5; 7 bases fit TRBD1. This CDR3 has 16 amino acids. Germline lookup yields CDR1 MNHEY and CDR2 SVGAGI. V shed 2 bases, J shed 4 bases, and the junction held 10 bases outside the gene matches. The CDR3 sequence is CASSYERGPGLETQYF. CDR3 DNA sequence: TGTGCCAGCAGTTACGAGAGGGGGCCTGGTTTAGAGACCCAGTACTTC.

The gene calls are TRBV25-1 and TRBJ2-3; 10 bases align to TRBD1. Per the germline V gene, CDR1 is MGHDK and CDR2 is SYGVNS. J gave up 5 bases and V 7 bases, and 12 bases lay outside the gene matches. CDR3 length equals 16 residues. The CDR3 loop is CASTPRDRGVIDTQYF. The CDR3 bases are TGTGCCAGCACCCCCCGGGACAGGGGAGTTATAGATACGCAGTATTTT.

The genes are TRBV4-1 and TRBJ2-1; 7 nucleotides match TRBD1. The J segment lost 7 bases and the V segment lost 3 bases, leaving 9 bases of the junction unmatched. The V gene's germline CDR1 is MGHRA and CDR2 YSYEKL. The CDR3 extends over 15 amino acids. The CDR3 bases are TGCGCCAGCAGCCACCTACAGACAGGGTGGAATGAGCAGTTCTTC. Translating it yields CASSHLQTGWNEQFF.

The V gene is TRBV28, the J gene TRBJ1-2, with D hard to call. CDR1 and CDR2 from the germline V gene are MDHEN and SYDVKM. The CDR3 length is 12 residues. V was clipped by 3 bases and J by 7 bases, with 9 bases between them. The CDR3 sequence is CASSFYLTGYTF. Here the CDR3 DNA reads TGTGCCAGCAGTTTTTATTTGACTGGCTACACCTTC.

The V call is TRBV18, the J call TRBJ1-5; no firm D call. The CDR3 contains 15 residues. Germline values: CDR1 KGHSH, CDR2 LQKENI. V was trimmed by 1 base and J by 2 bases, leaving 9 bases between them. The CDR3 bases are TGTGCCAGCTCACCACGACCCACTGGCAATCAGCCCCAGCATTTT. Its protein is CASSPRPTGNQPQHF.

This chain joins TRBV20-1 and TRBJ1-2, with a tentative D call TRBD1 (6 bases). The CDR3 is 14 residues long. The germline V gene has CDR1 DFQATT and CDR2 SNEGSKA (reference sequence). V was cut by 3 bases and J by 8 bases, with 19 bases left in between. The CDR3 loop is CSASPGQLARGYTF. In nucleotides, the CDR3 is TGCAGTGCTAGCCCGGGACAACTCGCGCGAGGCTACACCTTC.

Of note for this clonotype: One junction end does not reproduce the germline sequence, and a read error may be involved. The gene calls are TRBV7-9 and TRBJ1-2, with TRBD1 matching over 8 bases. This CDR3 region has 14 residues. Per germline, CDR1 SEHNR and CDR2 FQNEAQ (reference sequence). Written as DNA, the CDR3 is TGTGCCAGCAGCACGACCGGGACAGGAGATGGCTACACCTTT. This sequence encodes CASSTTGTGDGYTF.

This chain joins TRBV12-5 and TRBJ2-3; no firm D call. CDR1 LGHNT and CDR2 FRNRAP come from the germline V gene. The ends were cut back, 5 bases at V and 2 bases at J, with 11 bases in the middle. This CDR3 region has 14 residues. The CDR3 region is CASGVLRYTDTQYF. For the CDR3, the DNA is TGTGCTAGTGGTGTGTTACGTTACACAGATACGCAGTATTTT.

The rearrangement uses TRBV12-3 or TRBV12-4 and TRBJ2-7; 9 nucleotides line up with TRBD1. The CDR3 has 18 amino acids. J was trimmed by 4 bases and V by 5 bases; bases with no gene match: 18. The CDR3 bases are TGTGCCAGCAGTCCCACCCCGGGACAGGGATCTAAATTTTACGAGCAGTACTTC. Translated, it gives CASSPTPGQGSKFYEQYF.

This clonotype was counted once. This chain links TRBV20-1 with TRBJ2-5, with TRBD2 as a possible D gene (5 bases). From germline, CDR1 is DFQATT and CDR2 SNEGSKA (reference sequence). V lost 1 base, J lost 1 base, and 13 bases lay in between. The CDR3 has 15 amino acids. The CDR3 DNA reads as TGCAGTGCTAGAGGTCCGAGGAGGCCCCAAGAGACCCAGTACTTC. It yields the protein CSARGPRRPQETQYF.

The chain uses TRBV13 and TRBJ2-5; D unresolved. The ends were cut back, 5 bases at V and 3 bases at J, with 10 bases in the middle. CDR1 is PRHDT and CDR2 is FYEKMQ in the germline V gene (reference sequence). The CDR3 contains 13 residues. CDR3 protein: CASSADSEETQYF. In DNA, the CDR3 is TGTGCCAGCAGCGCCGACTCGGAAGAGACCCAGTACTTC.

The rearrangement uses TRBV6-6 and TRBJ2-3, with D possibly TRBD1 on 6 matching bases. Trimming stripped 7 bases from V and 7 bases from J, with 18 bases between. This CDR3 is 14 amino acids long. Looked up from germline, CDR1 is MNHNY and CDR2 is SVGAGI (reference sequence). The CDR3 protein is CASIKQADRHTQYF. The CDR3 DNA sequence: TGTGCCAGCATTAAGCAAGCAGACAGGCATACGCAGTATTTT.

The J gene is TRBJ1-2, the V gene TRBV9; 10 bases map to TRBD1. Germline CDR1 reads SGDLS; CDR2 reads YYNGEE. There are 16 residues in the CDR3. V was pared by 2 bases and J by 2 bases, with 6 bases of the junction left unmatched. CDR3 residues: CASSVRDRGRNYGYTF. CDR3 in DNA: TGTGCCAGCAGCGTCAGGGACAGGGGAAGGAACTATGGCTACACCTTC.

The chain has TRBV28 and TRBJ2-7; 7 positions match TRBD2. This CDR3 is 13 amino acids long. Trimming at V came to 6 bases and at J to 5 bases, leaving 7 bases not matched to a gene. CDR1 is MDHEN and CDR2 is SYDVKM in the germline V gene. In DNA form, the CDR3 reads TGTGCCAGCAGGGCCTTAGGGAGGGACGAGCAGTACTTC. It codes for CASRALGRDEQYF.

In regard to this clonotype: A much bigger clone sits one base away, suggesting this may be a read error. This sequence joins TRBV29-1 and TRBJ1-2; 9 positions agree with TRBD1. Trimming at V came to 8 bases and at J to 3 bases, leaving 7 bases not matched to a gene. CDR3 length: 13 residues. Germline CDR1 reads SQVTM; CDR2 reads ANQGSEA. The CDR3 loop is CSMGTGRDYGYTF. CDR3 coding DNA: TGCAGCATGGGGACAGGGAGGGACTATGGCTACACCTTC.

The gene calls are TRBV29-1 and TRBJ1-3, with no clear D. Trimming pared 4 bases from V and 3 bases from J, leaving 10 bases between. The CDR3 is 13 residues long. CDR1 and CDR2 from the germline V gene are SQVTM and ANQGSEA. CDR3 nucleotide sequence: TGCAGCGTTGGACGGTTAGATGGAAACACCATATATTTT. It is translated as CSVGRLDGNTIYF.

CDR3 in amino acids: CSAYLPGQGADTQYF. DNA for the CDR3: TGCAGTGCTTACCTTCCGGGACAGGGTGCAGATACGCAGTATTTT. The chain uses TRBV20-1 and TRBJ2-3; 9 nucleotides agree with TRBD1. The CDR3 is 15 amino acids. Germline-derived CDR1 and CDR2 are DFQATT and SNEGSKA (reference sequence). With V trimmed by 5 bases and J by 4 bases, 10 bases remained unmatched.

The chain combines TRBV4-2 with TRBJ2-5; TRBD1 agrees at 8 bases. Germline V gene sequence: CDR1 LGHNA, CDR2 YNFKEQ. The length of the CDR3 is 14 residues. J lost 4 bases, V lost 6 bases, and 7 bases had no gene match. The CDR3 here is CASSAQGGGETQYF. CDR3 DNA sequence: TGTGCCAGCAGTGCACAGGGGGGAGGAGAGACCCAGTACTTC.

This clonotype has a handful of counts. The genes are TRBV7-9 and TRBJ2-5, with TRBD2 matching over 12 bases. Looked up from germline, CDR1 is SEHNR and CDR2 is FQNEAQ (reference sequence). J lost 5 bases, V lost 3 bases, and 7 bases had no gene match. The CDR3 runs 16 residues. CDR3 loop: CASSFGLAGRGETQYF. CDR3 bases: TGTGCCAGCAGCTTCGGACTAGCGGGGCGTGGGGAGACCCAGTACTTC. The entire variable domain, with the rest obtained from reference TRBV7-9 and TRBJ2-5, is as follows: DTGVSQNPRHKITKRGQNVTFRCDPISEHNRLYWYRQTLGQGPEFLTYFQNEAQLEKSRLLSDRFSAERPKGSFSTLEIQRTEQGDSAMYLCASSFGLAGRGETQYFGPGTRLLVL.

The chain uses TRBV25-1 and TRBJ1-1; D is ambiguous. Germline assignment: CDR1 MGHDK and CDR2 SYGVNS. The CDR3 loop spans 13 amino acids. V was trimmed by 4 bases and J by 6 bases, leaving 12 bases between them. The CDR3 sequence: CASSALGISEAFF. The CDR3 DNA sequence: TGTGCCAGCAGTGCCCTGGGGATTTCTGAAGCTTTCTTT.

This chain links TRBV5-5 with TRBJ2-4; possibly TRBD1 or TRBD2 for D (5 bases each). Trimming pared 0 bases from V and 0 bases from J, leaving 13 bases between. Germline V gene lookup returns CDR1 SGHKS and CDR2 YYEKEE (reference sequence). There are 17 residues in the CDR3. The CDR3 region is CASSLAALGVAKNIQYF. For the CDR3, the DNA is TGTGCCAGCAGCTTGGCCGCCCTGGGGGTAGCCAAAAACATTCAGTACTTC.